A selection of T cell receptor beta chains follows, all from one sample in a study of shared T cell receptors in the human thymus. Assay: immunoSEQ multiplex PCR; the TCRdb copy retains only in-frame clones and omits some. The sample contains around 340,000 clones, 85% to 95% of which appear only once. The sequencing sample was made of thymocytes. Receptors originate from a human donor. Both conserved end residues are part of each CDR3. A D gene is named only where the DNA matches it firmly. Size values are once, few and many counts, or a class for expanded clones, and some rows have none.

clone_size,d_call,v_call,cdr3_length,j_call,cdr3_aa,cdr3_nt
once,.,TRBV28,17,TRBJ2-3,CASRTGCGSFQADTQYF,TGTGCCAGCAGGACCGGATGTGGGTCATTTCAAGCAGATACGCAGTATTTT
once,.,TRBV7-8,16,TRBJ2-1,CASSLVGTAYTPTRFF,TGTGCCAGCAGCTTAGTAGGAACGGCCTACACCCCAACACGGTTCTTC
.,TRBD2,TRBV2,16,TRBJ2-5,CASRHWTSRVQETQYF,TGTGCCAGCAGGCACTGGACTAGCAGAGTTCAAGAGACCCAGTACTTC
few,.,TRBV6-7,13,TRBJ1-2,CASSYSKGYGYTF,TGTGCCAGCAGTTACTCGAAGGGCTATGGCTACACCTTC
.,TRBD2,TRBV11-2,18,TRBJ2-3,CASSFLAGGERDTDTQYF,TGTGCCAGCAGCTTCCTAGCGGGAGGGGAAAGAGACACAGATACGCAGTATTTT
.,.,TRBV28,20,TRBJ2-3,CASSWQWGHDPLGFTDTQYF,TGTGCCAGCAGTTGGCAGTGGGGACACGACCCGTTGGGGTTCACAGATACGCAGTATTTT
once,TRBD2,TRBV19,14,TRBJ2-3,CASRAGGSTDTQYF,TGTGCCAGTAGAGCCGGGGGGAGCACAGATACGCAGTATTTT
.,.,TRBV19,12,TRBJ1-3,CASRPPGNTIYF,TGTGCCAGTCGCCCTCCTGGAAACACCATATATTTT
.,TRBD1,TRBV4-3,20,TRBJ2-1,CASSQAGTGGPKRELDEQFF,TGCGCCAGCAGCCAGGCCGGGACAGGGGGTCCTAAACGGGAGTTAGATGAGCAGTTCTTC
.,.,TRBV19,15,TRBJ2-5,CASSTVARNQETQYF,TGTGCCAGTAGTACGGTTGCACGGAACCAAGAGACCCAGTACTTC
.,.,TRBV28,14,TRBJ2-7,CASSSKGVGDEQYF,TGTGCCAGCAGTAGTAAGGGAGTGGGGGACGAGCAGTACTTC
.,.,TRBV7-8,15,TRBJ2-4,CASSLGADPRNIQYF,TGTGCCAGCAGCTTAGGTGCGGACCCGAGAAACATTCAGTACTTC
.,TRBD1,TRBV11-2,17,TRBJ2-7,CASSPKRQGALLNEQYF,TGTGCCAGCAGCCCAAAACGACAGGGGGCGCTTTTGAACGAGCAGTACTTC
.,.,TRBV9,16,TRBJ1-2,CASSPRGGSGIYGYTF,TGTGCCAGCAGCCCCCGCGGCGGCTCAGGCATCTATGGCTACACCTTC
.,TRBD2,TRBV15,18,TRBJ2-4,CATSRDVGGRLAKNIQYF,TGTGCCACCAGCAGAGATGTTGGCGGGAGATTAGCCAAAAACATTCAGTACTTC
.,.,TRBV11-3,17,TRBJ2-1,CASSTPRLASSYNEQFF,TGTGCCAGCAGCACCCCCCGTTTGGCGAGCTCCTACAATGAGCAGTTCTTC
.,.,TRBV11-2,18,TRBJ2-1,CASSLFAKGTPAYNEQFF,TGTGCCAGCAGCTTATTTGCTAAGGGGACCCCGGCTTACAATGAGCAGTTCTTC
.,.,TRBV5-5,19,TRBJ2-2,CASSIPTGYGAGNTGELFF,TGTGCCAGCAGCATACCGACAGGGTACGGAGCGGGGAACACCGGGGAGCTGTTTTTT
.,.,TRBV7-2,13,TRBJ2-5,CASSIAKEETQYF,TGTGCCAGCAGCATAGCAAAGGAGGAGACCCAGTACTTC
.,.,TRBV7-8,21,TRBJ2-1,CASSAKTYPPLLRELYNEQFF,TGTGCCAGCAGCGCTAAAACTTACCCACCTTTGTTACGGGAGCTCTACAATGAGCAGTTCTTC
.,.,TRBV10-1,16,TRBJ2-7,CASSEPIQLSSYEQYF,TGCGCCAGCAGTGAGCCTATACAGCTCAGCTCCTACGAGCAGTACTTC
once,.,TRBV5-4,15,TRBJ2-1,CASSSQDRAYNEQFF,TGTGCCAGCAGCTCCCAGGACCGGGCCTACAATGAGCAGTTCTTC
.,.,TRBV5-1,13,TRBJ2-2,CAAKEANTGELFF,TGCGCCGCCAAGGAGGCGAACACCGGGGAGCTGTTTTTT
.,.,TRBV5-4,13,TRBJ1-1,CASSLARDTEAFF,TGTGCCAGCAGCTTGGCCAGGGACACTGAAGCTTTCTTT
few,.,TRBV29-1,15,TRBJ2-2,CSVDLSCSNTGELFF,TGCAGCGTCGACCTGAGCTGCTCTAACACCGGGGAGCTGTTTTTT
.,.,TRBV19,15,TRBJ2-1,CASSISTNQHNEQFF,TGTGCCAGTAGTATCTCGACTAACCAGCACAATGAGCAGTTCTTC
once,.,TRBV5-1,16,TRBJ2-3,CASSLLPGLSTDTQYF,TGCGCCAGCAGCCTGTTGCCGGGACTTAGCACAGATACGCAGTATTTT
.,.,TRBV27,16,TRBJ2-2,CASSLLAAPNTGELFF,TGTGCCAGCAGTTTATTGGCGGCCCCGAACACCGGGGAGCTGTTTTTT
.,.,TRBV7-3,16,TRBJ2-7,CASSLSSTAGSYEQYF,TGTGCCAGCAGCTTATCGTCGACTGCGGGCTCCTACGAGCAGTACTTC
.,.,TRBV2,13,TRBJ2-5,CARETGHSETQYF,TGTGCCAGGGAAACAGGGCACTCTGAGACCCAGTACTTC
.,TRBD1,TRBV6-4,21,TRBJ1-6,CASSDSGPSDRPASDNSPLHF,TGTGCCAGCAGTGACTCAGGCCCATCGGACAGGCCCGCCTCAGATAATTCACCCCTCCACTTT
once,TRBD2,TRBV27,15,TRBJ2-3,CASSWGTSGRDTQYF,TGTGCCAGCAGTTGGGGGACTAGCGGGAGGGATACGCAGTATTTT
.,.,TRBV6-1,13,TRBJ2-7,CASSDGLGNEQYF,TGTGCCAGCAGTGATGGTCTAGGGAACGAGCAGTACTTC
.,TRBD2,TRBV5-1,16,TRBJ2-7,CASSLIGTSGNYEQYF,TGCGCCAGCAGCTTGATCGGGACTAGCGGAAATTACGAGCAGTACTTC
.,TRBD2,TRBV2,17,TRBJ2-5,CASTARLAGKWGETQYF,TGTGCCAGCACCGCGAGACTAGCGGGAAAGTGGGGAGAGACCCAGTACTTC
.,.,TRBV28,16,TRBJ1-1,CASTSRQLQFRTEAFF,TGTGCCAGCACCTCTCGACAGCTTCAGTTCCGGACTGAAGCTTTCTTT
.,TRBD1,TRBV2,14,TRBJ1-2,CARRSTDRGFGYTF,TGTGCCAGGAGGTCGACGGACAGGGGATTTGGCTACACCTTC
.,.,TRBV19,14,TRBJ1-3,CASSIDLSGNTIYF,TGTGCCAGTAGTATAGACCTCTCTGGAAACACCATATATTTT
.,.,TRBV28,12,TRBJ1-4,CASKAYNEKLFF,TGTGCCAGCAAGGCTTATAATGAAAAACTGTTTTTT
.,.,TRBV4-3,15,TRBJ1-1,CASSPLKQGNTEAFF,TGCGCCAGCAGCCCCCTCAAACAGGGGAACACTGAAGCTTTCTTT
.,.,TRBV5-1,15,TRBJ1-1,CASSTGQIQNTEAFF,TGCGCCAGCAGCACTGGACAGATTCAGAACACTGAAGCTTTCTTT
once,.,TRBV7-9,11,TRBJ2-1,CASSLTTGQFF,TGTGCCAGCAGCTTAACGACAGGGCAGTTCTTC
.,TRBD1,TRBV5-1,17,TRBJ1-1,CASSLASTGGVNTEAFF,TGCGCCAGCAGCTTGGCCTCGACAGGGGGCGTCAACACTGAAGCTTTCTTT
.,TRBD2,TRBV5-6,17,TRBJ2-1,CASSLVGSGSRNNEQFF,TGTGCCAGCAGCTTGGTGGGGAGCGGGAGTCGCAACAATGAGCAGTTCTTC
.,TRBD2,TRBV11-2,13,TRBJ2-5,CASEGGPRETQYF,TGTGCGAGTGAGGGAGGGCCAAGGGAGACCCAGTACTTC
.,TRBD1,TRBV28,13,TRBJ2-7,CASTTGAPYEQYF,TGTGCCAGCACAACAGGGGCCCCCTACGAGCAGTACTTC
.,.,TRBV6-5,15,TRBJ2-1,CASTLDRADYNEQFF,TGTGCCAGCACTTTGGACCGTGCAGACTACAATGAGCAGTTCTTC
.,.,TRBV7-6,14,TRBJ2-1,CASTGEFSNDEQFF,TGTGCCAGCACGGGGGAGTTTAGCAACGATGAGCAGTTCTTC